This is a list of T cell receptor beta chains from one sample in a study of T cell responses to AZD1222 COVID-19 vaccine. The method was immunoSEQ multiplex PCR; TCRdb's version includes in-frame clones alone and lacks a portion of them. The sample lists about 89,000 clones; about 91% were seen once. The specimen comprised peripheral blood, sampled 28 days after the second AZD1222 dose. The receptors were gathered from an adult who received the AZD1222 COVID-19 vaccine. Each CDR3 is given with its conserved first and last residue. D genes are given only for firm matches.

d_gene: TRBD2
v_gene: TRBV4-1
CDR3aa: CASSQGPISGGATLYF

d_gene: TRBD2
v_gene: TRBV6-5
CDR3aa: CASKGRVSYEQYF

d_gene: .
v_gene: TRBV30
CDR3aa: CAWGRGHNEKLFF

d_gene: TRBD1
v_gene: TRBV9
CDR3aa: CASSVGGTGKGTEAFF

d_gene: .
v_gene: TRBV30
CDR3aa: CAWRGVAGSGYTF

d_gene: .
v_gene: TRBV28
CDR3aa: CASSPARSNQPQHF

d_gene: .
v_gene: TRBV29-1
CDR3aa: CTTGTMNTEAFF

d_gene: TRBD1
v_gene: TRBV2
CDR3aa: CASSEWGQGAFSPLHF

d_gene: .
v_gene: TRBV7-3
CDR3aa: CASSGSSRTEAFF

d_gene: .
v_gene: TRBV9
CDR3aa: CASSVEPELNYGYTF

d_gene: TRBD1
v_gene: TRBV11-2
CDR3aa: CASSKDRGAGEQYF

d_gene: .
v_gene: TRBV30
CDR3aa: CAWSVNPNYGYTF

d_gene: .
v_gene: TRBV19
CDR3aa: CASSIGGGNRVPYNEQFF

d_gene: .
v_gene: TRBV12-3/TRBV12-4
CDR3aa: CASSLKQHTEAFF

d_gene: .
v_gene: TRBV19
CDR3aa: CASSMFGSSYNEQFF

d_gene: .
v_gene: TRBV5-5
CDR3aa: CASSLLGTQYF

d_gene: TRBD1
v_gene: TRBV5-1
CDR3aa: CASSLIGTTGAGTYGYTF

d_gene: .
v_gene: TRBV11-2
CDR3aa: CASSLPGLGSDYGYTF

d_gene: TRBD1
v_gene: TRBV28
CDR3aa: CASSLATGAYGYTF

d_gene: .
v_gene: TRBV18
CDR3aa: CASSPRAGANVLTF

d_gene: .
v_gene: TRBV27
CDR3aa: CASGMNEKLFF

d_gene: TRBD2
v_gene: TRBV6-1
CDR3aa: CASSGAGDVETQYF

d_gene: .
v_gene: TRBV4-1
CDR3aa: CASSQLGLHEKLFF

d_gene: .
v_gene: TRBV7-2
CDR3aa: CASSARTVFF

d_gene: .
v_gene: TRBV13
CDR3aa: CASSFRGNQPQHF

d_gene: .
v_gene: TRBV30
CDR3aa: CAWNDPISYNSPLHF

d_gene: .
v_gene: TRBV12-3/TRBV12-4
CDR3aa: CASSFPADEAFF

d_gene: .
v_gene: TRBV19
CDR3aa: CASRSGTRAVDEQFF

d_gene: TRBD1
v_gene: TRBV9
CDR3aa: CASSVVGTGNTGELFF

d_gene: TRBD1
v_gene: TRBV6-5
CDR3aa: CASTYRDRYYNEQFF

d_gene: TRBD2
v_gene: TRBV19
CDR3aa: CASSRGAGDVQETQYF

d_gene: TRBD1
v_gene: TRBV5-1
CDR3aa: CASSFTGGDSGNTIYF

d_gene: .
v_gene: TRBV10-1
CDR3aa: CASSPGPNQPQHF

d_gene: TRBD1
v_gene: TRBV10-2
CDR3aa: CASRGQTNTEAFF

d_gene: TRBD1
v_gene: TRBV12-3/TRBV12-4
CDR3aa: CASSRKQGTEAFF

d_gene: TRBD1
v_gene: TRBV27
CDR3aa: CASSSGTGATYGYTF

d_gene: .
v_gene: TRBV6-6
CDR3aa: CASSYSPNYGYTF

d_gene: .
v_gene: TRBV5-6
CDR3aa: CASSPTGHHGYTF

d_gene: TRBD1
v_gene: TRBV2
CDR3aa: CASRAQGGGNTIYF

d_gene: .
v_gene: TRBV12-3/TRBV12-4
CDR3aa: CASTGRVDTQYF